This is a list of T cell receptor beta chains from one sample in a study of shared clonotypes between healthy human individuals. TCRdb's table, derived via immunoSEQ multiplex PCR, lists solely in-frame clones and lacks some. The data contain some 1.1 million clones, around 77% of them singletons. Material for sequencing was memory CD4+ T cells from PBMCs. The receptors were gathered from a young man in good health. Some clones in this sample may be carry-over from other donors' samples. Both conserved end residues are part of each CDR3. D genes are given only for firm matches. The size field is filled for only some rows; it gives once, few, many or a size class.

clone size	V gene	J gene	D gene	CDR3 DNA	CDR3 protein
-	TRBV30	TRBJ2-7	TRBD1	TGTGCCTGGGGGGGGACAGGAGTCAGAACCTACGAGCAGTACTTC	CAWGGTGVRTYEQYF
-	TRBV19	TRBJ2-3	-	TGTGCCAGTAAGAGCAGGGAGGTGAGCACAGATACGCAGTATTTT	CASKSREVSTDTQYF
-	TRBV9	TRBJ1-2	TRBD1	TGTGCCAGCAGCGTAGCGGACGGGACAGTTAACTATGGCTACACCTTC	CASSVADGTVNYGYTF
-	TRBV5-1	TRBJ1-1	-	TGCGCCAGCAGCTCCCAACCCGCAGGGTCGGCCGGTACGGAAGCTTTCTTT	CASSSQPAGSAGTEAFF
-	TRBV2	TRBJ2-7	TRBD1	TGTGCCAGCAGTGAAGGGGCAGGACAGGGGTCCTACGAGCAGTACTTC	CASSEGAGQGSYEQYF
-	TRBV5-1	TRBJ2-7	TRBD1	TGCGCCAGCAGCCCCGGGACAGGGGGATCCAACGAGCAGTACTTC	CASSPGTGGSNEQYF
-	TRBV5-4	TRBJ1-2	-	TGTGCCAGCAGCTTAACGGTCCGCGGCGACTATGGCTACACCTTC	CASSLTVRGDYGYTF
once	TRBV5-1	TRBJ2-2	-	TGCGCCAGCACGGGGACTGTCAGCCCCGGGGAGCTGTTTTTT	CASTGTVSPGELFF
-	TRBV28	TRBJ2-1	-	TGTGCCAGCAATACAGACTCCACCCCCAATGAGCAGTTCTTC	CASNTDSTPNEQFF
once	TRBV6-6	TRBJ2-7	-	TGTGCCATCCCGGGACTGCCAGAGAGGGCCTACGAGCAGTACTTC	CAIPGLPERAYEQYF
-	TRBV2	TRBJ2-3	TRBD2	TGTGCCAGCAGTTTGGTAGGACTAGCAGTAGATACGCAGTATTTT	CASSLVGLAVDTQYF
-	TRBV29-1	TRBJ2-2	-	TGCAGCGTTGGGAGTATGGCGAACACCGGGGAGCTGTTTTTT	CSVGSMANTGELFF
-	TRBV18	TRBJ1-2	-	TGTGCCAGCTCACCAGCCCGACAGAACTATGGCTACACCTTC	CASSPARQNYGYTF
-	TRBV9	TRBJ1-1	-	TGTGCCAGCAGCGTAGGGCTTTGGGGGGAGAACACTGAAGCTTTCTTT	CASSVGLWGENTEAFF
-	TRBV6-5	TRBJ2-5	-	TGTGCCAGCAGTTACGGGCGGCAAGAGACCCAGTACTTC	CASSYGRQETQYF
-	TRBV19	TRBJ2-2	TRBD2	TGTGCCAGTAGTAGACGGGAGGGAACCGGGGAGCTGTTTTTT	CASSRREGTGELFF
-	TRBV15	TRBJ1-1	-	TGTGCCACCAGCAGAGATCTCGACGGGTCTGAAGCTTTCTTT	CATSRDLDGSEAFF
-	TRBV10-3	TRBJ2-1	TRBD2	TGTGCCATCAGGCAAGCGGGAGGGCCTTATGAGCAGTTCTTC	CAIRQAGGPYEQFF
-	TRBV2	TRBJ2-7	-	TGTGCCAGCAGCAATTATGGGACCCTCTACGAGCAGTACTTC	CASSNYGTLYEQYF
few	TRBV21-1	TRBJ2-7	-	TGTGCCAGCAGCAAATGCAAAGGCGACAGTTCCTACGAGCAGTACTTC	CASSKCKGDSSYEQYF
once	TRBV7-2	TRBJ1-2	-	TGTGCCAGCAGCCCCCGGACCAACTATGGCTACACCTTC	CASSPRTNYGYTF
few	TRBV2	TRBJ2-3	-	TGTGCCAGCAGTGAAGGCGGGGCAGGGGGTACGCAGTATTTT	CASSEGGAGGTQYF